Reported below is one T cell receptor beta chain. What it binds is not known. The data were obtained in a study of post-analysis software for immune sequencing data. About the research overall: Both relapsing-remitting and secondary progressive multiple sclerosis featured among the disease courses, as did progressive-relapsing multiple sclerosis. Overall study findings and caveats: Relative to controls, patients had several TRBV segments at higher frequency, with TRBV5-6, TRBV5-1 and TRBV20-1 among these. Multiple sclerosis patients showed significantly lower normalized Chao1 diversity than controls did.

Researchers reported that TCR beta cDNA libraries carried unique molecular identifiers. Researchers reported a few hundred thousand cDNA molecules coming from approximately 0.91 to 9.4 million T cells. TCRdb called the PCR reads again in MiXCR, with one record for every CDR3 protein. The sample contains fewer than 850,000 distinct CDR3 sequences, roughly 30% of which appear only once. This CDR3 is built from 11 residues. In germline, CDR1 is MNHNY, CDR2 SVGAGI (reference sequence). V trimming: 6 bases; J trimming: 9 bases; junction bases outside the gene matches: 4. The chain has TRBV6-6 and TRBJ1-1; 7 bases align to TRBD1. This receptor was taken from a girl between 10 and 17 years old with multiple sclerosis. The material sequenced was blood. The CDR3 DNA is TGTGCCAGCAGCCGGGACAGTAAAGCTTTCTTT. It translates to CASSRDSKAFF.